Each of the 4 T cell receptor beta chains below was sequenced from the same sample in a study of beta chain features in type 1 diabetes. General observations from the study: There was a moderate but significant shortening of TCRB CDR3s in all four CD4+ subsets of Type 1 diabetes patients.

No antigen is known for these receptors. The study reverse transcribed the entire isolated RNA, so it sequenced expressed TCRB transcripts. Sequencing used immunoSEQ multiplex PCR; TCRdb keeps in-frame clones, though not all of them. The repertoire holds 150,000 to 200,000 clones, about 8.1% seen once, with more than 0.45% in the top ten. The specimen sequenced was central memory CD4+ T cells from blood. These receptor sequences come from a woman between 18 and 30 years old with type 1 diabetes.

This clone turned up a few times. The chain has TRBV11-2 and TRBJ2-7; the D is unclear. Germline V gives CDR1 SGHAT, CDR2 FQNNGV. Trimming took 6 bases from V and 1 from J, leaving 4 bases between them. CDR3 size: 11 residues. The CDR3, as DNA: TGTGCCAGCAGTTATTCCTACGAGCAGTACTTC. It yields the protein CASSYSYEQYF.

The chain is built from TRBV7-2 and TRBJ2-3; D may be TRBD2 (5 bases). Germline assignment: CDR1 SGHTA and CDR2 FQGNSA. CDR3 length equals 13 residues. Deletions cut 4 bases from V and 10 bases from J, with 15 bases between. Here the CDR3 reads CASSSPSQRAQYF. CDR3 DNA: TGTGCCAGCAGCTCCCCGAGTCAGAGGGCGCAGTATTTT. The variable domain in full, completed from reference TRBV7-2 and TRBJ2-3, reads GAGVSQSPSNKVTEKGKDVELRCDPISGHTALYWYRQSLGQGLEFLIYFQGNSAPDKSGLPSDRFSAERTGGSVSTLTIQRTQQEDSAVYLCASSSPSQRAQYFGPGTRLTVL.

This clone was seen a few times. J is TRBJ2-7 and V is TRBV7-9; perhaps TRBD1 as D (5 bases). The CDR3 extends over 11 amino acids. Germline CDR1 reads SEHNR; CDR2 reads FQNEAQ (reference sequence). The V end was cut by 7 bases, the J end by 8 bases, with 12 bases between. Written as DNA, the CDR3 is TGTGCCAGCATAGGGGTTTCCCAGCAGTACTTC. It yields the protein CASIGVSQQYF.

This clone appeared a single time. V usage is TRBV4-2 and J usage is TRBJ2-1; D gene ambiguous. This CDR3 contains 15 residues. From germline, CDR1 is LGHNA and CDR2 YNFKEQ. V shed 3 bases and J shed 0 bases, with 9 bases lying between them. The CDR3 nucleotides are TGTGCCAGCAGCCAGCCCCTTAGCTCCTACAATGAGCAGTTCTTC. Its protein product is CASSQPLSSYNEQFF.